This TCR beta chain was observed in a study of OX40 agonist ivuxolimab in advanced cancers. Regarding the research as a whole: Ivuxolimab was an agonistic, fully human IgG2 monoclonal antibody directed against OX40 (CD134), a costimulatory receptor. The paper describes the monotherapy dose-escalation part (N of about 57 patients) of the phase I trial of ivuxolimab. Partial responses occurred in three dose-escalation patients, of whom one had hepatocellular carcinoma and two had cutaneous melanoma. Prior anti-PD-1, anti-PD-L1 or anti-CTLA-4 therapy was permitted, and checkpoint inhibitors had been received by roughly 40% of dose-escalation patients. Peripheral TCRbeta sequencing aimed to test whether ivuxolimab altered TCR sequence diversity and caused clonal T-cell expansion. Intravenous ivuxolimab was administered to patients every 2 weeks at six dose levels: 0.01, 0.1, 0.3, 1.5, 3 and 10 mg/kg. Of the 50 to 55 patients in dose escalation, about 20 had hepatocellular carcinoma, some 15 had melanoma, 9 had renal cell carcinoma and 9 had head and neck cancer. In the dose-escalation cohort, over 65% of patients were male, and the mean age was about 55 years, with a range of about 23 to 80.

Trimming leaves V shorter by 1 base and J shorter by 4 bases, with the junction holding 6 bases beyond the gene matches. From the germline V gene, CDR1 is MGHRA and CDR2 is YSYEKL. From the cysteine up to the phenylalanine, the CDR3 has a length of 15 residues. Kept here is only the CDR3 DNA, which spans 45 bases and is read in frame from base 1. Comment on this clone: Its antigen specificity is not known. No per-base quality is available; no much larger clone lies one base away. At the DNA level, this CDR3 is encoded by other sequences in the same sample as well.

The investigation overall reported the following: At doses of 0.1 to 3.0 mg/kg, clonal expansion of both CD4+ and CD8+ T cells in blood was seen between baseline and week 6. Which antigens the clonally expanded peripheral T cells were specific for was not determined. In the 0.1-3.0 mg/kg groups, partial responders had among the lowest normalized peripheral clonal expansion, particularly in CD8+ T cells. Low levels of normalized T-cell clonal expansion were also shown by some nonresponding patients. After ivuxolimab, CD8+ T cells had more expanded clones than CD4+ T cells on average.

Patients with autoimmune disease history or receiving systemic immunosuppression were excluded from the trial. In every dose cohort, peripheral blood was drawn for TCR sequencing at baseline, cycle 4 day 1, and cycle 7 day 1. The samples were drawn from a first-in-human, open-label, multicenter phase I dose-escalation trial of ivuxolimab. Adults with locally advanced or metastatic melanoma, renal cell carcinoma, hepatocellular carcinoma or head and neck squamous cell carcinoma were enrolled in the trial. Before TCR sequencing, CD4+ T cells and CD8+ T cells from peripheral blood were sorted into separate populations. To sequence the TCRbeta CDR3 region, genomic DNA was isolated from the sorted cells. The immunoSEQ Assay was used to sequence the TCRbeta CDR3 regions. Imported from immuneACCESS, the table was reduced by TCRdb to in-frame sequences with V and J called. These copies leave out some clones; in studies compared against another copy, an unresolved V gene accounts for under half, and the cause of the remainder is not known. A total of about 70,000 clones appear in this sample, roughly 85% of them only once. The top ten hold about 8.2% of the sample.

The chain is made from TRBV4-1 and TRBJ2-7, and TRBD1 aligns with 8 junction nucleotides. The material was CD4+ or CD8+ T cells sorted from blood, obtained in a trial of the OX40 agonist ivuxolimab. This sequence was found in an adult with an advanced solid tumor such as melanoma, head and neck, liver or kidney cancer. The nucleotide sequence is given as TGCGCCAGCAGCCAAGGACAGGGGACTCCTTACGAGCAGTACTTC. The resulting protein is CASSQGQGTPYEQYF.